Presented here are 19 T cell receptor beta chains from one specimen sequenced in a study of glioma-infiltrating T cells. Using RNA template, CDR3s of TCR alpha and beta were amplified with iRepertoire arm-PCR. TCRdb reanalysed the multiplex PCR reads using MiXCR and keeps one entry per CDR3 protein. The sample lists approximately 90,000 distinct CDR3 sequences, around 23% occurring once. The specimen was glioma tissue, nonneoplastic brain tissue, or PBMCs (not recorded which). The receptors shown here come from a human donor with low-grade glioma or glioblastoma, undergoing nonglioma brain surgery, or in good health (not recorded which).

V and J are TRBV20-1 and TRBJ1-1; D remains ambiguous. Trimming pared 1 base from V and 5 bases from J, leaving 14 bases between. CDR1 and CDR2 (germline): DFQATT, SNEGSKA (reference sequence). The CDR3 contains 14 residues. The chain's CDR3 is CSARVKGAQTEAFF. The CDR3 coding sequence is TGCAGTGCTAGAGTGAAGGGCGCGCAGACTGAAGCTTTCTTT.

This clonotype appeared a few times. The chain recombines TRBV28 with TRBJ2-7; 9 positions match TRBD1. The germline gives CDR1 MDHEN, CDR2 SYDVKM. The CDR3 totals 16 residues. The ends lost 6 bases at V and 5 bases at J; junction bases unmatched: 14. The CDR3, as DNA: TGTGCCAGCAGCCCGAGCCCCGGGACAGGGTTAAACGAGCAGTACTTC. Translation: CASSPSPGTGLNEQYF.

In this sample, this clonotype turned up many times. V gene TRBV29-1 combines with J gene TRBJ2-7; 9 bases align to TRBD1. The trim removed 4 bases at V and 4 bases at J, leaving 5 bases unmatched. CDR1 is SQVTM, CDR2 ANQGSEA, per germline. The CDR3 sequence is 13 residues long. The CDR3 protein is CSVAPGQGYEQYF. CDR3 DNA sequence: TGCAGCGTTGCACCGGGACAGGGATACGAGCAGTACTTC.

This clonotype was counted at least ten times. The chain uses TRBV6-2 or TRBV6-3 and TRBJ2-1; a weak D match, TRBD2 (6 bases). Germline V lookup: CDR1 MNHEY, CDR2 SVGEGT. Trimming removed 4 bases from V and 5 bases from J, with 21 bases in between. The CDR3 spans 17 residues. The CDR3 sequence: CASSWGDLAGSDNEQFF. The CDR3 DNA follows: TGTGCCAGCAGTTGGGGGGACCTGGCGGGAAGCGACAATGAGCAGTTCTTC.

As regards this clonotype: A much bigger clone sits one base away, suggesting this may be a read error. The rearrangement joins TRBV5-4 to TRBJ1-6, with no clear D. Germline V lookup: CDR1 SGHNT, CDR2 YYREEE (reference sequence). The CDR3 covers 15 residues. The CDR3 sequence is CASSRPGSYNSPLNF. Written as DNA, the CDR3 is TGTGCCAGCAGCAGACCCGGGTCTTATAATTCACCCCTCAACTTT.

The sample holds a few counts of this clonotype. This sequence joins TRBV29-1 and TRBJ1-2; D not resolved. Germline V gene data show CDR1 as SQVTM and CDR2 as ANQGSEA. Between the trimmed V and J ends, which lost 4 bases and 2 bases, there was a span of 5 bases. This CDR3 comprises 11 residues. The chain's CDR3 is CSVGRNYGYTF. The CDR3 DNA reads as TGCAGCGTTGGTAGGAACTATGGCTACACCTTC.

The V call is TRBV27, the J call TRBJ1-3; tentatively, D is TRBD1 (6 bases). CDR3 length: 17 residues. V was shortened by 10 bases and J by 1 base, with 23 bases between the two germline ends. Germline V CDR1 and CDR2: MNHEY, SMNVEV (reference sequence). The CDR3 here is CANRGNPGQTSGNTIYF. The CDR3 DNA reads TGTGCCAACCGCGGCAATCCGGGACAAACGTCTGGAAACACCATATATTTT.

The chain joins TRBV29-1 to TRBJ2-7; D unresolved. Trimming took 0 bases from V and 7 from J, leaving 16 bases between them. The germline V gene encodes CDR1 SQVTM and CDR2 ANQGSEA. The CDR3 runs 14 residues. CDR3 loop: CSVEDKNSPWEQYF. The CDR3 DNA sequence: TGCAGCGTTGAAGATAAGAACTCCCCATGGGAGCAGTACTTC.

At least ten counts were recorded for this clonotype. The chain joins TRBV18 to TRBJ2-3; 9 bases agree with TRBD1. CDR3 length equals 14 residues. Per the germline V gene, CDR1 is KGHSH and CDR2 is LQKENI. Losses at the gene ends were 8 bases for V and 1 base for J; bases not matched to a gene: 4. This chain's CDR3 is CASVRTGGTDTQYF. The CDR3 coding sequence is TGTGCCAGCGTGCGGACAGGGGGCACAGATACGCAGTATTTT.

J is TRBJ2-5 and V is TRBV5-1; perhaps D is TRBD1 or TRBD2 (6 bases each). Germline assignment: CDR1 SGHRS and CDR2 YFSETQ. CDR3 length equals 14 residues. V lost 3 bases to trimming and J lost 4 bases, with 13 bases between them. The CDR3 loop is CASSSRLGGETQYF. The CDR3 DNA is TGCGCCAGCAGCTCAAGACTAGGGGGAGAGACCCAGTACTTC.

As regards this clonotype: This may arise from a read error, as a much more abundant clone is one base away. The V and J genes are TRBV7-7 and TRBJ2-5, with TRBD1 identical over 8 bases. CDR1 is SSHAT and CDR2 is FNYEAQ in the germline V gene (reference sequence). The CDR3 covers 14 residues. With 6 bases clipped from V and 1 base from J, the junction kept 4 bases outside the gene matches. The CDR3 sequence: CASRMDRAQETQYF. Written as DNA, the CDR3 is TGTGCCAGCAGAATGGACAGGGCCCAAGAGACCCAGTACTTC.

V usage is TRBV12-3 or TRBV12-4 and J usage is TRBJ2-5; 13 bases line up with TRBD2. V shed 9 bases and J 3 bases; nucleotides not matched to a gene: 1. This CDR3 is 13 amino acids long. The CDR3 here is CARGLAGEETQYF. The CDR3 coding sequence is TGTGCCAGAGGACTAGCGGGAGAAGAGACCCAGTACTTC.

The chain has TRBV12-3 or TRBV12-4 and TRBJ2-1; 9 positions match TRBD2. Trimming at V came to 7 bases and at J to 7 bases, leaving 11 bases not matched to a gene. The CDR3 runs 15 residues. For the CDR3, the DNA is TGTGCCAGCACCCGACGCGGGAGGGCCCCAAATGAGCAGTTCTTC. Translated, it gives CASTRRGRAPNEQFF.

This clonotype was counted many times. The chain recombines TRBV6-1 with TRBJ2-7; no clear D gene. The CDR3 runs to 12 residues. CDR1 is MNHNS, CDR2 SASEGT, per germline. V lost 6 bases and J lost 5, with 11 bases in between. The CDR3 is CASRRQNHEQYF. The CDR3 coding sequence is TGTGCCAGCAGAAGGCAGAACCACGAGCAGTACTTC.

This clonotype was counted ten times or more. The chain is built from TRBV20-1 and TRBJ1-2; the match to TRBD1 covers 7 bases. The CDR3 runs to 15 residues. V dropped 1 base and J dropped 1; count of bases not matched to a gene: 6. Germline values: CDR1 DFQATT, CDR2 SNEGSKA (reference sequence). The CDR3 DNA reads TGCAGTGCTAGAGGAGGGACAGCACTTAACTATGGCTACACCTTC. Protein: CSARGGTALNYGYTF.

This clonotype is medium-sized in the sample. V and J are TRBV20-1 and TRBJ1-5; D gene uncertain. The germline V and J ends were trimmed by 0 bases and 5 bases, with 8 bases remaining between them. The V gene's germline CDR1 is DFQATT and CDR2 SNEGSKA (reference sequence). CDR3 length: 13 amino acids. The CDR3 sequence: CSARDSAYQPQHF. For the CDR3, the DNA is TGCAGTGCTAGAGATAGCGCGTATCAGCCCCAGCATTTT.

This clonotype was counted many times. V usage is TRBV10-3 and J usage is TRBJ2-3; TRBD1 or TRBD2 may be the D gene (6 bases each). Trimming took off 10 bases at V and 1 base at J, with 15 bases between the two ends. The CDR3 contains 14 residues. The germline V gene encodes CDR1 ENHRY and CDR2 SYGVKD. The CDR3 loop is CATSVGGRTDTQYF. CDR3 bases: TGTGCCACCTCTGTTGGGGGGCGCACAGATACGCAGTATTTT.

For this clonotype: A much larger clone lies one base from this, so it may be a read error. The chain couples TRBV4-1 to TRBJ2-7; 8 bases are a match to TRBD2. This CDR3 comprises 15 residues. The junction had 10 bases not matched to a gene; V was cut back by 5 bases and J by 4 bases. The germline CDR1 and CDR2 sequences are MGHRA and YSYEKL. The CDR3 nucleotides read TGCGCCAGCAGCGCAGCGGGAGTTCATCGGTACGAGCAGTACTTC. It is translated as CASSAAGVHRYEQYF.

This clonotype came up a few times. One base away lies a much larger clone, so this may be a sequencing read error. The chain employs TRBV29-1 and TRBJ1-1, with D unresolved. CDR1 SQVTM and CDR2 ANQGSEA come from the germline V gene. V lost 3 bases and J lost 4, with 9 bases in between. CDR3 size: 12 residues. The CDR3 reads CSVDEGVTEAFF. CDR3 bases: TGCAGCGTTGACGAGGGCGTCACTGAAGCTTTCTTT.